These T cell receptor beta chains were read from a single sample in a study of pediatric ulcerative colitis. Clones were read by immunoSEQ multiplex PCR, and TCRdb kept only the in-frame ones, dropping some. Of tens of thousands of clones in the sample, less than 90% were seen once. Sequencing was carried out using blood. Source of these receptors: a girl under 18 with moderate ulcerative colitis. Both conserved end residues are part of each CDR3. The size of a clone is reported for some rows only, either as once, few or many, or as a class for expanded clones.

TRBV4-1	-	TRBJ1-5	CASSQDIPANQPQHF
TRBV19	-	TRBJ2-6	CASSSSKVSGANVLTF
TRBV27	-	TRBJ2-7	CASSSLARSYEQYF
TRBV6-5	-	TRBJ2-7	CASSPSGTGAYEQYF
TRBV4-1	-	TRBJ1-2	CASSLDREGTNYGYTF
TRBV7-8	few	TRBJ2-4	CASSFLERDKNIQYF
TRBV5-4	-	TRBJ2-2	CASSLAGRTTGELFF
TRBV9	-	TRBJ2-1	CASSVPALEQFF
TRBV19	-	TRBJ2-7	CASSIQLGSYEQYF
TRBV6-5	-	TRBJ2-7	CASRPGTRETYEQYF
TRBV7-8	-	TRBJ1-5	CASSLAGGQTKNQPQHF
TRBV30	-	TRBJ2-1	CAWSVSGTLYNEQFF
TRBV7-9	once	TRBJ2-2	CASSISGGTGELFF
TRBV4-1	-	TRBJ2-5	CASSQDQEETQYF
TRBV7-9	few	TRBJ1-1	CASSHNDRLNTEAFF
TRBV29-1	-	TRBJ2-7	CSVEGGRGEQYF
TRBV5-1	few	TRBJ1-1	CASSPRQGARWATEAFF
TRBV7-2	-	TRBJ2-3	CASSTVAGAGTDTQYF
TRBV6-5	-	TRBJ1-6	CASKNFGTGAPLHF
TRBV5-1	-	TRBJ2-2	CASSSLHPRGELFF
TRBV6-1	-	TRBJ1-4	CASSEIRAPSSEKLFF
TRBV19	-	TRBJ2-2	CASNLDRANTGELFF
TRBV2	-	TRBJ1-4	CASRDTGTGVPNEKLFF
TRBV29-1	-	TRBJ2-7	CSVRPGLEYEQYF
TRBV6-6	-	TRBJ2-7	CASSPRDTSGEQYF
TRBV27	few	TRBJ1-6	CATRDRPNSPLHF
TRBV7-9	-	TRBJ2-3	CASTRGTSTQYF
TRBV15	-	TRBJ2-1	CATSRAPGTLNEQFF
TRBV7-9	-	TRBJ2-7	CASIQIAGGYHEQYF
TRBV30	-	TRBJ2-7	CAWSVLAGGEQYF
TRBV11-2	-	TRBJ2-1	CASSLSPNRMSEQFF
TRBV7-9	-	TRBJ1-5	CASSHSDRDPNQPQHF
TRBV7-2	-	TRBJ1-1	CASSRDIGNTEAFF
TRBV4-3	-	TRBJ2-7	CASSQDRTVAYEQYF
TRBV6-5	-	TRBJ2-1	CASGVSFGNEQFF
TRBV30	-	TRBJ2-5	CAFHGGWGGTQYF
TRBV5-4	-	TRBJ2-1	CASTMGSSSYNEQFF
TRBV6-5	once	TRBJ1-3	CASSYNRAGNTIYF
TRBV6-1	-	TRBJ1-1	CASSEAGGISEAFF
TRBV6-5	-	TRBJ2-7	CASGISPGEQYF
TRBV11-1	-	TRBJ2-7	CASSPIPLYEQYF
TRBV14	few	TRBJ2-3	CASSQVLGGPTDTQYF
TRBV29-1	-	TRBJ2-7	CSVVGEDPLSYEQYF
TRBV4-3	-	TRBJ1-1	CASSQGAEMNTEAFF
TRBV19	-	TRBJ1-5	CASSIDSDSGNQPQHF
TRBV7-2	-	TRBJ2-7	CASSLDTSGAYYEQYF
TRBV18	-	TRBJ1-4	CASSPRSATNEKLFF
TRBV15	-	TRBJ1-5	CATSRDYGSNQPQHF
TRBV5-1	-	TRBJ1-4	CASSLVQGREKLFF
TRBV5-1	-	TRBJ2-7	CASSLEVTVPSYEQYF
TRBV5-6	-	TRBJ2-5	CASSPSGGIAETQYF
TRBV11-2	-	TRBJ1-1	CASSLATGLNTEAFF
TRBV28	-	TRBJ2-1	CASRGSYNEQFF
TRBV4-2	-	TRBJ2-1	CASSPVVRTGPYNEQFF
TRBV19	-	TRBJ1-1	CASAEGSTEAFF
TRBV6-4	once	TRBJ2-3	CASSDVSGTDTQYF
TRBV11-3	-	TRBJ2-3	CASSYGQGDTQYF
TRBV4-1	once	TRBJ2-3	CASSHGRRTDRGTDTQYF
TRBV2	-	TRBJ2-7	CASSEEVTGMEQYF